These 6 T cell receptor beta chains came from one sample sequenced in a study of shared clonotypes between healthy human individuals. Sequencing was performed with immunoSEQ multiplex PCR; in TCRdb, only in-frame clones are kept and a portion is missing. The sample carries hundreds of thousands of clones, roughly 70% recorded once. The sequencing sample was made of memory CD4+ T cells sorted from blood. The subset is: CD45RA-negative fraction. These receptor sequences come from a man between 25 and 39 years old in good health.

The chain employs TRBV4-2 and TRBJ2-4; no definite D call. V lost 4 bases, J lost 8 bases, and 18 bases lay in between. Germline V gene lookup returns CDR1 LGHNA and CDR2 YNFKEQ. CDR3 length equals 15 residues. CDR3 in DNA: TGTGCCAGCAGCCTACGCCCTGGAGTTTCGGACATTCAGTACTTC. This codes for CASSLRPGVSDIQYF.

V gene TRBV29-1 combines with J gene TRBJ1-1, with 12 bases lining up with TRBD1. This CDR3 is 16 amino acids long. Trimming removed 7 bases from V and 4 bases from J; junction bases left unmatched: 13. The germline V gene has CDR1 SQVTM and CDR2 ANQGSEA. The CDR3 DNA reads TGCAGCGCAGCCGGGACAGGGGGCTTGTTAGGCACTGAAGCTTTCTTT. It yields the protein CSAAGTGGLLGTEAFF.

The chain recombines TRBV6-5 with TRBJ1-3; D is unresolved. Trimming pared 5 bases from V and 4 bases from J, leaving 3 bases between. CDR1 is MNHEY, CDR2 SVGAGI, per germline. CDR3 length equals 11 residues. The CDR3 here is CASSLGNTIYF. As DNA, the CDR3 is TGTGCCAGCAGTCTGGGAAACACCATATATTTT.

The chain carries TRBV18 and TRBJ1-1, with D possibly matching TRBD1 (6 bases). The V end was cut by 1 base, the J end by 4 bases, with 22 bases between. The CDR3 contains 18 residues. Germline assignment: CDR1 KGHSH and CDR2 LQKENI. The CDR3 DNA follows: TGTGCCAGCTCACCACTTAGGGGGACTGCCTTTCATGGCACTGAAGCTTTCTTT. Translated, it gives CASSPLRGTAFHGTEAFF.

The chain joins TRBV5-4 to TRBJ2-3; the D is unclear. This CDR3 has 13 residues. With 1 base removed from V and 0 bases from J, the gap between germline ends came to 3 bases. Germline CDR1 SGHNT, CDR2 YYREEE (reference sequence). The CDR3 is CASSLPSTDTQYF. The CDR3, as DNA: TGTGCCAGCAGCTTGCCTAGCACAGATACGCAGTATTTT.

This clone was recorded a few times. This specimen includes other DNA sequences encoding the same CDR3. The chain recombines TRBV5-6 with TRBJ2-7; D unclear. The CDR3 is 11 residues long. The germline CDR1 and CDR2 sequences are SGHDT and YYEEEE. V was cut by 0 bases and J by 7 bases, with 5 bases left in between. The DNA of the CDR3 is TGTGCCAGCAGCTTGGCGGCTGAGCAGTACTTC. The encoded protein is CASSLAAEQYF.